These 26 T cell receptor beta chains were all obtained from the same sample, sequenced in a study of metastatic and nonmetastatic thyroid tumors. TCRdb reassembled clones from the PCR reads with MiXCR. The table includes 85,000 to 100,000 clones, approximately 12% detected once. Every patient underwent thyroid surgery untreated. Sequencing was done on a sample of blood. These receptors came from a female donor with papillary thyroid cancer or a benign thyroid nodule (not recorded which). Some clones in this sample may be carry-over from other donors' samples.

This clone was observed at least ten times. V gene TRBV28 combines with J gene TRBJ1-2; 7 positions agree with TRBD1. Germline CDR1 and CDR2: MDHEN and SYDVKM. The CDR3 totals 16 residues. The ends lost 7 bases at V and 4 bases at J; junction bases unmatched: 15. The CDR3 protein is CASNSNAGQRIYGYTF. As DNA, the CDR3 is TGTGCCAGCAACAGCAATGCGGGACAGCGGATCTATGGCTACACCTTC.

The table lists this clone with many counts. The V gene is TRBV6-5, the J gene TRBJ2-1; D not certain. This CDR3 contains 11 residues. Germline V gene sequence: CDR1 MNHEY, CDR2 SVGAGI. With 3 bases removed from V and 10 bases from J, the gap between germline ends came to 7 bases. CDR3 sequence: CASSYRTEQFF. In nucleotides, the CDR3 is TGTGCCAGCAGTTATCGAACGGAGCAGTTCTTC.

This clone appeared many times. V is TRBV6-1 and J is TRBJ1-2; tentatively, D is TRBD1 (6 bases). Trimming took off 5 bases at V and 4 bases at J, with 8 bases between the two ends. Germline loops: CDR1 MNHNS, CDR2 SASEGT. The CDR3 is 12 residues long. CDR3 amino acids: CASSSTGYGYTF. The DNA for the CDR3 is TGTGCCAGCAGTTCGACAGGCTATGGCTACACCTTC.

This clone has more than one count but fewer than ten. This sequence may be a read error, since a much larger clone differs from it by one base. The genes are TRBV7-3 and TRBJ2-1, with 10 bases that match TRBD1. CDR3 size: 17 residues. After removal of 4 bases from V and 5 bases from J, the junction contained 11 bases not matched to a gene. In germline, CDR1 is SGHTA, CDR2 FQGTGA. Written as DNA, the CDR3 is TGTGCCAGCAGCTCTCCTTCGGGACAGGGGCGCCACAATGAGCAGTTCTTC. Translated: CASSSPSGQGRHNEQFF.

This clone was picked up many times. The chain uses TRBV5-1 and TRBJ1-1; D possibly corresponds to TRBD1 (5 bases). V was trimmed by 0 bases and J by 10 bases, leaving 10 bases between them. The CDR3 is made up of 12 amino acids. Per the germline V gene, CDR1 is SGHRS and CDR2 is YFSETQ. CDR3 nucleotides: TGCGCCAGCAGCTTGGGGGGGAGTCCAGCTTTCTTT. It codes for CASSLGGSPAFF.

This clone was seen repeatedly, ten times or more. V is TRBV3-1 and J is TRBJ1-1; D remains unclear. The germline CDR1 and CDR2 sequences are LGHDT and YNNKEL (reference sequence). The CDR3 totals 15 residues. Trimming removed 1 base at V and 1 base at J, with 10 bases between. The CDR3 protein is CASSQAFTQNTEAFF. The CDR3 DNA reads TGTGCCAGCAGCCAAGCTTTCACTCAGAACACTGAAGCTTTCTTT.

This clone was counted at least ten times. This sequence joins TRBV7-8 and TRBJ1-1, with D hard to call. Germline values: CDR1 SGHVS, CDR2 FQNEAQ. This CDR3 region has 13 residues. Trimming took off 5 bases at V and 3 bases at J, with 10 bases between the two ends. The CDR3 nucleotides are TGTGCCAGCAGCCCGAGAGTAGACACTGAAGCTTTCTTT. Protein sequence: CASSPRVDTEAFF.

This clone was observed at least ten times. The rearrangement joins TRBV7-2 to TRBJ1-2; 7 positions match TRBD1. V shed 2 bases and J 7 bases; nucleotides not matched to a gene: 4. The CDR3 loop spans 13 amino acids. The germline CDR1 and CDR2 sequences are SGHTA and FQGNSA. CDR3 DNA sequence: TGTGCCAGCAGCTTAACAGGGGATGGTGGCTACACCTTC. Encoded protein: CASSLTGDGGYTF.

The chain recombines TRBV20-1 with TRBJ2-7; D is ambiguous. The germline V gene has CDR1 DFQATT and CDR2 SNEGSKA (reference sequence). Trimming pared 8 bases from V and 2 bases from J, leaving 10 bases between. The CDR3 sequence is 11 residues long. The CDR3 protein is CSTEGPYEQYF. The CDR3 DNA follows: TGCAGTACCGAAGGACCCTACGAGCAGTACTTC.

This clone was detected ten times or more. The same CDR3 arises from other DNA sequences in this sample as well. The rearrangement links TRBV29-1 to TRBJ2-1, with 8 bases that match TRBD1. CDR1 is SQVTM, CDR2 ANQGSEA, per germline. With 7 bases clipped from V and 5 bases from J, the junction kept 13 bases outside the gene matches. The CDR3 consists of 15 residues. The CDR3 DNA sequence: TGCAGCGGGTCCCCCCGGACAGGGAGACACAATGAGCAGTTCTTC. This translates into CSGSPRTGRHNEQFF.

J is TRBJ2-1 and V is TRBV11-2, with TRBD2 identical over 8 bases. V lost 3 bases, J lost 7 bases, and 8 bases stayed unmatched. Germline CDR1 reads SGHAT; CDR2 reads FQNNGV. CDR3 length: 15 residues. This CDR3 is CASSFLGLAANEQFF. CDR3 nucleotide sequence: TGTGCCAGCAGCTTTTTAGGACTAGCTGCTAATGAGCAGTTCTTC. Together with reference TRBV11-2 and TRBJ2-1, the CDR3 gives the full variable domain: EAGVAQSPRYKIIEKRQSVAFWCNPISGHATLYWYQQILGQGPKLLIQFQNNGVVDDSQLPKDRFSAERLKGVDSTLKIQPAKLEDSAVYLCASSFLGLAANEQFFGPGTRLTVL.

This clone was recorded a few times. This CDR3 fails to terminate in the conserved phenylalanine or tryptophan, so it likely reflects a read error. The rearrangement uses TRBV28 and TRBJ1-6; tentative D call: TRBD1 (6 bases). This CDR3 is built from 14 residues. The germline gives CDR1 MDHEN, CDR2 SYDVKM. DNA for the CDR3: TGTGCCAGTGGCGGGGGGGCAAGAAATTCACACCTCCACCTT. As protein: CASGGGARNSHLHL.

At least ten counts were recorded for this clone. The J gene is TRBJ2-5, the V gene TRBV2; D remains ambiguous. From germline, CDR1 is SNHLY and CDR2 FYNNEI. V dropped 7 bases and J dropped 4 bases, with 19 bases sitting between them. This CDR3 comprises 15 residues. The CDR3 coding sequence is TGTGCCAGCAACGAGCAGGCTATATCTTCAGAGACCCAGTACTTC. This gives the protein CASNEQAISSETQYF. Using reference TRBV2 and TRBJ2-5 for the parts outside the CDR3, the full variable domain is EPEVTQTPSHQVTQMGQEVILRCVPISNHLYFYWYRQILGQKVEFLVSFYNNEISEKSEIFDDQFSVERPDGSNFTLKIRSTKLEDSAMYFCASNEQAISSETQYFGPGTRLLVL.

Ten or more counts support this clone. This rearrangement joins TRBV4-3 to TRBJ2-1; TRBD2 aligns across 8 bases. The CDR3 covers 16 residues. J was trimmed by 4 bases and V by 0 bases; bases with no gene match: 5. Germline V gene data show CDR1 as LGHNA and CDR2 as YSLEER. The CDR3 region has the DNA TGCGCCAGCAGCCAAGATTCCGCTAGCGGGTACAATGAGCAGTTCTTC. Its protein product is CASSQDSASGYNEQFF.

This clone was detected many times. Here the CDR3 reads CASSLVSSSSHQPQHF. CDR3 nucleotides: TGTGCCAGCAGCTTAGTCTCCTCATCATCCCATCAGCCCCAGCATTTT. The gene calls are TRBV11-2 and TRBJ1-5; unclear D gene. The CDR3 spans 16 residues. Germline lookup yields CDR1 SGHAT and CDR2 FQNNGV. V was shortened by 1 base and J by 5 bases, with 15 bases between the two germline ends.

This clone was observed many times. V usage is TRBV27 and J usage is TRBJ1-5; D is unclear. The CDR3 loop spans 17 amino acids. Germline CDR1 is MNHEY and CDR2 is SMNVEV (reference sequence). V was shortened by 2 bases and J by 0 bases, with 14 bases between the two germline ends. In DNA form, the CDR3 reads TGTGCCAGCAGTTTAAGGTGGCCGTTTACTAGCAATCAGCCCCAGCATTTT. Protein: CASSLRWPFTSNQPQHF.

The table lists this clone with many counts. The conserved closing phenylalanine or tryptophan is absent in this CDR3, likely reflecting a read error. The chain is built from TRBV6-5 and TRBJ2-7, with 9 bases lining up with TRBD2. J was trimmed by 5 bases and V by 2 bases; bases with no gene match: 4. The CDR3 is 14 amino acids. Germline loops: CDR1 MNHEY, CDR2 SVGAGI. CDR3 coding DNA: TGTGCCAGCAGTTACGGACTAGCGCATAACGAGCAGTACTCC. Its translation: CASSYGLAHNEQYS.

There are many counts of this clone. The chain joins TRBV11-3 to TRBJ1-5; D call uncertain. V lost 5 bases to trimming and J lost 5 bases, with 10 bases between them. The CDR3 runs to 13 residues. Germline V gene lookup returns CDR1 SGHNT and CDR2 YENEEA. The CDR3 DNA sequence: TGTGCCAGCAGCACGGTGCGAGATCAGCCCCAGCATTTT. The encoded protein is CASSTVRDQPQHF.

Many counts were recorded for this clone. This chain connects TRBV20-1 to TRBJ2-7, with a weak D call TRBD2 (6 bases). With 5 bases removed from V and 0 bases from J, the gap between germline ends came to 11 bases. The CDR3 extends over 13 amino acids. CDR1 and CDR2 (germline): DFQATT, SNEGSKA (reference sequence). The CDR3 DNA reads as TGCAGTGCTTCGACTAGAAGCTCCTACGAGCAGTACTTC. Amino acid sequence: CSASTRSSYEQYF.

This clone has more than one count but fewer than ten. The gene calls are TRBV19 and TRBJ1-1; 7 nucleotides match TRBD1. V lost 4 bases and J lost 5; bases outside the gene matches: 10. The CDR3 length is 15 residues. The germline CDR1 and CDR2 sequences are LNHDA and SQIVND (reference sequence). This chain's CDR3 is CASSTATGVGTEAFF. DNA of the CDR3: TGTGCCAGTAGTACCGCTACAGGGGTAGGTACTGAAGCTTTCTTT.

This clone was counted at least ten times. This chain links TRBV6-1 with TRBJ1-4; 7 positions match TRBD1. The CDR3 is 15 amino acids. CDR1 MNHNS and CDR2 SASEGT come from the germline V gene. V trimming: 6 bases; J trimming: 5 bases; junction bases outside the gene matches: 9. The CDR3 sequence: CASSPGQVANEKLFF. The CDR3 DNA sequence: TGTGCCAGCAGCCCCGGACAGGTGGCAAATGAAAAACTGTTTTTT.

This clone was seen many times. The sample contains more than one DNA sequence encoding this CDR3. The rearrangement joins TRBV5-4 to TRBJ2-3; D not resolved. V was cut by 0 bases and J by 4 bases, with 3 bases left in between. This CDR3 has 12 amino acids. CDR1 and CDR2 from the germline V gene are SGHNT and YYREEE (reference sequence). CDR3 in amino acids: CASSLGADTQYF. CDR3 DNA sequence: TGTGCCAGCAGCTTGGGGGCAGATACGCAGTATTTT.

This clone was detected ten times or more. The chain combines TRBV18 with TRBJ2-7; 14 bases are shared with TRBD2. Germline V gene lookup returns CDR1 KGHSH and CDR2 LQKENI. This CDR3 region has 16 residues. After removal of 3 bases from V and 6 bases from J, the junction contained 7 bases not matched to a gene. As DNA, the CDR3 is TGTGCCAGCTCACCGCCCGGGACTAGCGGGAGCAGCGAGCAGTACTTC. It specifies CASSPPGTSGSSEQYF.

This clone was found once. Given a much more abundant clone one base away, this may be a read error. This chain links TRBV5-1 with TRBJ2-1, with 11 nucleotides matching TRBD2. Trimming cost V 3 bases and J 0 bases; bases outside gene matches: 5. CDR1 SGHRS and CDR2 YFSETQ come from the germline V gene. The CDR3 is made up of 17 amino acids. CDR3 DNA sequence: TGCGCCAGCAGCTCCTATAGCGGGGGGGCCTCCTACAATGAGCAGTTCTTC. Encoded protein: CASSSYSGGASYNEQFF.

Turning to this clone: A read error may explain this, as a much larger clone is one base away. The same CDR3 is also encoded by other DNA sequences in this sample. The genes are TRBV7-2 and TRBJ2-6; a weak D match, TRBD1 (5 bases). CDR1 SGHTA and CDR2 FQGNSA come from the germline V gene. The CDR3 is 14 amino acids. The CDR3: CASSLEAGANVLTF. DNA for the CDR3: TGTGCCAGCAGCTTAGAAGCTGGGGCCAACGTACTGACTTTC.

This clone has a count of ten or more. The V call is TRBV30, the J call TRBJ2-1, with TRBD2 matching 7 bases. The CDR3 covers 15 residues. V lost 3 bases, J lost 0 bases, and 5 bases stayed unmatched. Germline V gives CDR1 GTSNPN, CDR2 SVGIG (reference sequence). CDR3: CAWRPAGSSYNEQFF. The CDR3 bases are TGTGCCTGGAGACCAGCGGGGAGCTCCTACAATGAGCAGTTCTTC.